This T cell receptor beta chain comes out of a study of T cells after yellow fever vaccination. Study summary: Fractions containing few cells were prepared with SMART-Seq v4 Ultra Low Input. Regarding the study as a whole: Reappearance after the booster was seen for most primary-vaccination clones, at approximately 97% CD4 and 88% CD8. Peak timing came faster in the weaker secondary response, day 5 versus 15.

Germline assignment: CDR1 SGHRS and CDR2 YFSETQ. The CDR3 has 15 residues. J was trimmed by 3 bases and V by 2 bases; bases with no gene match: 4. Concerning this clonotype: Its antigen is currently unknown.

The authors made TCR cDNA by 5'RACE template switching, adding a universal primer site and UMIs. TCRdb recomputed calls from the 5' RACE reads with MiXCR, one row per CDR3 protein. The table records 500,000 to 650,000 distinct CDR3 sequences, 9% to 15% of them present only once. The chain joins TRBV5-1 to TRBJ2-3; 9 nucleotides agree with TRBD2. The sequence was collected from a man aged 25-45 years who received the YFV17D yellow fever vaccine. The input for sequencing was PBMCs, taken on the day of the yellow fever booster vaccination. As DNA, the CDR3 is TGCGCCAGCAGCTTATCTAGCGGGAAGACAGATACGCAGTATTTT. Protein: CASSLSSGKTDTQYF.